This T cell receptor beta chain was identified during a study of technical replicates of blood from four donors. Looked up from germline, CDR1 is MNHEY and CDR2 is SVGAGI. Deletions cut 2 bases from V and 5 bases from J, with 12 bases between. The CDR3 sequence is 14 residues long. Assay used: immunoSEQ multiplex PCR; TCRdb lists only in-frame clones, some missing. The sample shows tens of thousands of clones, 85% to 95% of them seen only once. The receptor's source is a human donor in good health. Sequenced sample: T cells isolated from PBMCs. The gene calls are TRBV6-5 and TRBJ1-2, with D possibly matching TRBD1 (6 bases). The CDR3 spells CASSYLTGKYGYTF. The DNA for the CDR3 is TGTGCCAGCAGTTACCTGACAGGAAAATATGGCTACACCTTC.